This T cell receptor beta chain was profiled in a study of T cells in Graves' hyperthyroidism and ophthalmopathy. RNA transcripts provided the source from which TCR beta CDR3 regions were amplified. RT-PCR in the first round (using the HTBI primer set) targeted the TCR CDR3. TCRdb re-called the multiplex PCR reads through MiXCR, storing one row per CDR3 protein. The table lists 300,000 or so distinct CDR3 sequences, roughly 21% of them singletons, with 50% in the top ten. The CDR3 is 15 amino acids. The V end was cut by 3 bases, the J end by 2 bases, with 13 bases between. This clonotype was seen only a few times.

The chain joins TRBV12-3 or TRBV12-4 to TRBJ1-2, with D hard to call. The receptor was derived from a woman aged 45-60 years with Graves' hyperthyroidism. The sequenced sample was blood. The CDR3 region has the DNA TGTGCCAGCAGTTTTCAGCAGAAATCAAACTATGGCTACACCTTC. Translated: CASSFQQKSNYGYTF.